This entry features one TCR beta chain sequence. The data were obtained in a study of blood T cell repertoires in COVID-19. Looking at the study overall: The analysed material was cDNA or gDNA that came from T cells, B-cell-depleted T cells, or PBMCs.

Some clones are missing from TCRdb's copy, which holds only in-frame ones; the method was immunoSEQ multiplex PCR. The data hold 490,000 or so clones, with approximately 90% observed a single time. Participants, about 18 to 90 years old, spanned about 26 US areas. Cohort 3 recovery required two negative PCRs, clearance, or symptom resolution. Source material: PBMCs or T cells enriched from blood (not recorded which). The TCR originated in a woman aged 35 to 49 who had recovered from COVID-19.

Here the CDR3 DNA reads TGCGCCAGCAGCTTGGAGGGGGCTAATGAAAAACTGTTTTTT. Translation gives CASSLEGANEKLFF. V is TRBV5-1 and J is TRBJ1-4; the D gene is possibly TRBD1 (6 bases). The V end lost 0 bases, the J end lost 3 bases, and 6 bases lay between the germline ends. The germline gives CDR1 SGHRS, CDR2 YFSETQ. The CDR3 is 14 amino acids.